These 32 T cell receptor beta chains were sequenced from one sample in a study of T cell responses to AZD1222 COVID-19 vaccine. TCRdb's copy holds only in-frame clones and misses some; the assay was immunoSEQ multiplex PCR. The sample has approximately 100,000 clones; 92% are singletons. Sample: peripheral blood, taken on day 0 of AZD1222 vaccination. The origin of the receptors is an adult in good health.

The chain links TRBV7-6 to TRBJ2-7; 10 positions match TRBD2. This CDR3 is 13 amino acids long. Looked up from germline, CDR1 is SGHVS and CDR2 is FNYEAQ. Trimming removed 11 bases from V and 5 bases from J; junction bases left unmatched: 9. The CDR3 loop reads CACVGTSDDEQYF. For the CDR3, the DNA is TGTGCCTGCGTTGGGACTAGCGACGACGAGCAGTACTTC.

The J gene is TRBJ1-1, the V gene TRBV6-5; 8 positions match TRBD1. Germline loops: CDR1 MNHEY, CDR2 SVGAGI. The CDR3 is made up of 15 amino acids. V shed 7 bases, J shed 1 base, and the junction held 8 bases outside the gene matches. The CDR3: CASTPPTGANTEAFF. The CDR3, as DNA: TGTGCCAGCACCCCCCCGACAGGGGCGAACACTGAAGCTTTCTTT.

The rearrangement links TRBV3-1 (or the pseudogene TRBV3-2) to TRBJ2-5; D is possibly TRBD2 (5 bases). Germline V gives CDR1 LGHDT, CDR2 YNNKEL (reference sequence). This CDR3 spans 14 amino acids. Between the trimmed V and J ends, which lost 0 bases and 5 bases, there was a span of 10 bases. The CDR3 nucleotides are TGTGCCAGCAGCCAAGATACTAGAAGGGAGACCCAGTACTTC. Translation: CASSQDTRRETQYF.

This clone turned up a few times. The chain combines TRBV5-1 with TRBJ2-2; D unclear. V lost 1 base and J 4 bases, leaving 2 bases between the germline ends. Germline loops: CDR1 SGHRS, CDR2 YFSETQ. This CDR3 spans 12 amino acids. CDR3 sequence: CASSLTTGELFF. Written as DNA, the CDR3 is TGCGCCAGCAGCTTGACCACCGGGGAGCTGTTTTTT. Supplemented by reference TRBV5-1 and TRBJ2-2, the full variable domain reads KAGVTQTPRYLIKTRGQQVTLSCSPISGHRSVSWYQQTPGQGLQFLFEYFSETQRNKGNFPGRFSGRQFSNSRSEMNVSTLELGDSALYLCASSLTTGELFFGEGSRLTVL.

The chain joins TRBV7-2 to TRBJ1-5; TRBD1 is a possible D gene (6 bases). The CDR3 runs to 13 residues. The germline V and J ends were trimmed by 6 bases and 3 bases, with 9 bases remaining between them. Germline V gives CDR1 SGHTA, CDR2 FQGNSA. In DNA form, the CDR3 reads TGTGCCAGCAGTTGGACAGCCAATCAGCCCCAGCATTTT. Protein: CASSWTANQPQHF.

The rearrangement joins TRBV2 to TRBJ2-1, with 11 bases matching TRBD2. Trimming removed 4 bases from V and 7 bases from J; junction bases left unmatched: 9. CDR1 SNHLY and CDR2 FYNNEI come from the germline V gene. The CDR3 runs 16 residues. The CDR3 bases are TGTGCCAGCAGTGGGCCACTAGCGGGAGTGGATAATGAGCAGTTCTTC. It is translated as CASSGPLAGVDNEQFF.

The rearrangement uses TRBV7-2 and TRBJ2-2; TRBD2 matches 9 bases. J lost 3 bases, V lost 3 bases, and 2 bases had no gene match. Germline assignment: CDR1 SGHTA and CDR2 FQGNSA. The length of the CDR3 is 15 residues. The CDR3 protein is CASSFGGGDTGELFF. The CDR3 DNA reads as TGTGCCAGCAGCTTTGGCGGGGGGGACACCGGGGAGCTGTTTTTT.

The V gene is TRBV6-6, the J gene TRBJ1-5; the D gene is possibly TRBD1 (6 bases). Per the germline V gene, CDR1 is MNHNY and CDR2 is SVGAGI (reference sequence). Deletions cut 5 bases from V and 8 bases from J, with 13 bases between. The CDR3 totals 13 residues. The CDR3 DNA is TGTGCCAGCAGTGGGGGGCTGACTGAGCCCCAGCATTTT. Translating it yields CASSGGLTEPQHF.

This chain uses TRBV9 with TRBJ1-5; TRBD1 agrees at 8 bases. V dropped 4 bases and J dropped 6; count of bases not matched to a gene: 6. CDR1 is SGDLS, CDR2 YYNGEE, per germline. The CDR3 runs to 14 residues. Here the CDR3 reads CASSLGQGVQPQHF. The CDR3 region has the DNA TGTGCCAGCAGCTTAGGACAGGGTGTTCAGCCCCAGCATTTT.

The sample holds one count of this clone. The rearrangement links TRBV7-2 to TRBJ2-5, with 7 bases fitting TRBD1. Unmatched junction bases numbered 7, after V lost 5 bases and J lost 4 bases. This CDR3 is built from 14 residues. Germline-derived CDR1 and CDR2 are SGHTA and FQGNSA. In DNA form, the CDR3 reads TGTGCCAGCAGCATCCGACAGGGTATAGAGACCCAGTACTTC. It specifies CASSIRQGIETQYF.

This CDR3 reads CASSPSGMNQPQHF. CDR3 DNA: TGCGCCAGCAGCCCTTCCGGGATGAATCAGCCCCAGCATTTT. The chain employs TRBV5-1 and TRBJ1-5; no clear D gene. This CDR3 contains 14 residues. The V and J ends lost 4 bases and 4 bases respectively, with 12 bases between them. Germline V gene data show CDR1 as SGHRS and CDR2 as YFSETQ.

As DNA, the CDR3 is TGCGCCAGCAGCCGAACAGGGGAAGGGAACTATGGCTACACCTTC. Translation gives CASSRTGEGNYGYTF. The V call is TRBV5-1, the J call TRBJ1-2, with TRBD1 matching 7 bases. The germline CDR1 and CDR2 sequences are SGHRS and YFSETQ. The CDR3 totals 15 residues. Unmatched junction bases numbered 8, after V lost 4 bases and J lost 2 bases.

This clone occurred once. The chain employs TRBV9 and TRBJ1-4; D remains ambiguous. V gave up 0 bases and J gave up 5 bases, with 8 bases separating them. The CDR3 length is 14 residues. The germline CDR1 and CDR2 sequences are SGDLS and YYNGEE. CDR3 sequence (DNA): TGTGCCAGCAGCGTAGGGGGTTCCAATGAAAAACTGTTTTTT. Translation: CASSVGGSNEKLFF.

The rearrangement joins TRBV28 to TRBJ1-4, with no clear D. CDR1 and CDR2 (germline): MDHEN, SYDVKM. The V gene lost 2 bases and the J gene lost 5 bases, with 9 bases spanning the gap. This CDR3 comprises 14 residues. CDR3 in DNA: TGTGCCAGCAGTTTAATTAGGACGAATGAAAAACTGTTTTTT. It translates to CASSLIRTNEKLFF.

V is TRBV19 and J is TRBJ2-1, with no clear D. From germline, CDR1 is LNHDA and CDR2 SQIVND (reference sequence). The CDR3 is made up of 15 amino acids. Between the trimmed V and J ends, which lost 8 bases and 0 bases, there was a span of 14 bases. The CDR3 reads CASGQDVSSYNEQFF. The CDR3 region has the DNA TGTGCCAGTGGTCAGGACGTAAGCTCCTACAATGAGCAGTTCTTC.

About this clone: In the same sample, other DNA sequences code for this CDR3. The chain is built from TRBV25-1 and TRBJ2-3; the D gene is possibly TRBD1 (6 bases). CDR3 size: 13 residues. V lost 5 bases, J lost 1 base, and 7 bases lay in between. The germline V gene has CDR1 MGHDK and CDR2 SYGVNS. The CDR3 DNA reads TGTGCCAGCAGTCCAGGGGGCACAGATACGCAGTATTTT. This sequence encodes CASSPGGTDTQYF. The full variable domain, completed using reference TRBV25-1 and TRBJ2-3, is EADIYQTPRYLVIGTGKKITLECSQTMGHDKMYWYQQDPGMELHLIHYSYGVNSTEKGDLSSESTVSRIRTEHFPLTLESARPSHTSQYLCASSPGGTDTQYFGPGTRLTVL.

The chain links TRBV5-6 to TRBJ2-7; the D is unclear. The V gene lost 0 bases and the J gene lost 5 bases, with 3 bases spanning the gap. Germline-derived CDR1 and CDR2 are SGHDT and YYEEEE. This CDR3 is built from 11 residues. CDR3 in DNA: TGTGCCAGCAGCTTGGCCCACGAGCAGTACTTC. It is translated as CASSLAHEQYF.

The chain joins TRBV4-1 to TRBJ2-2; D may be TRBD1 or TRBD2 (5 bases each). Per germline, CDR1 MGHRA and CDR2 YSYEKL. V dropped 4 bases and J dropped 2 bases, with 14 bases sitting between them. The CDR3 length is 16 residues. This CDR3 reads CASSLGSQGNTGELFF. The CDR3 bases are TGCGCCAGCAGCCTAGGGAGTCAGGGCAACACCGGGGAGCTGTTTTTT.

The rearrangement joins TRBV6-1 to TRBJ1-1; TRBD1 is a possible D gene (5 bases). The germline V gene has CDR1 MNHNS and CDR2 SASEGT. Trimming left V 5 bases short and J 8 bases short, with 9 bases between. This CDR3 spans 11 amino acids. The CDR3 spells CASSSRTEAFF. The CDR3 DNA sequence: TGTGCCAGCAGTTCCCGGACAGAAGCTTTCTTT.

This chain uses TRBV7-9 with TRBJ1-4; TRBD1 is a possible D gene (5 bases). This CDR3 is 14 amino acids long. CDR1 SEHNR and CDR2 FQNEAQ come from the germline V gene (reference sequence). The CDR3 region is CAGGMAQSNEKLFF. The CDR3 DNA sequence: TGTGCGGGGGGGATGGCTCAGTCTAATGAAAAACTGTTTTTT.

The chain couples TRBV7-9 to TRBJ2-3; a possible D gene is TRBD2 (5 bases). V dropped 7 bases and J dropped 6 bases, with 17 bases sitting between them. Germline CDR1 reads SEHNR; CDR2 reads FQNEAQ (reference sequence). The CDR3 sequence is 14 residues long. The CDR3, as DNA: TGTGCCAGCACGGTTAGAAGGGCGGGTGATACGCAGTATTTT. This sequence encodes CASTVRRAGDTQYF. The entire variable domain, with the rest obtained from reference TRBV7-9 and TRBJ2-3, is as follows: DTGVSQNPRHKITKRGQNVTFRCDPISEHNRLYWYRQTLGQGPEFLTYFQNEAQLEKSRLLSDRFSAERPKGSFSTLEIQRTEQGDSAMYLCASTVRRAGDTQYFGPGTRLTVL.

J is TRBJ2-1 and V is TRBV7-3; 14 bases line up with TRBD2. Germline CDR1 is SGHTA and CDR2 is FQGTGA. The length of the CDR3 is 18 residues. V was pared by 2 bases and J by 4 bases, with 7 bases of the junction left unmatched. CDR3 bases: TGTGCCAGCAGCTTAGACGGGACTAGCGGGGGAGAGTACAATGAGCAGTTCTTC. As protein: CASSLDGTSGGEYNEQFF. Based on the CDR3 plus reference TRBV7-3 and TRBJ2-1, the full variable domain is GAGVSQTPSNKVTEKGKYVELRCDPISGHTALYWYRQSLGQGPEFLIYFQGTGAADDSGLPNDRFFAVRPEGSVSTLKIQRTERGDSAVYLCASSLDGTSGGEYNEQFFGPGTRLTVL.

The gene calls are TRBV13 and TRBJ1-1; D is possibly TRBD1 (5 bases). Looked up from germline, CDR1 is PRHDT and CDR2 is FYEKMQ (reference sequence). The CDR3 is made up of 14 amino acids. The V gene lost 5 bases and the J gene lost 4 bases, with 14 bases spanning the gap. CDR3 sequence (DNA): TGTGCCAGCAGCGCCAGGGTAAGGGGCACTGAAGCTTTCTTT. It encodes CASSARVRGTEAFF.

Here the CDR3 DNA reads TGTGCCAGCAGTCAGGCAGGGTCCATGAACACTGAAGCTTTCTTT. Translating gives CASSQAGSMNTEAFF. The chain is built from TRBV28 and TRBJ1-1, with a weak D call TRBD1 (5 bases). Trimming took off 5 bases at V and 0 bases at J, with 13 bases between the two ends. The germline V gene encodes CDR1 MDHEN and CDR2 SYDVKM. There are 15 residues in the CDR3.

The V gene is TRBV24-1, the J gene TRBJ1-6, with D maybe TRBD1 (5 bases). Germline CDR1 KGHDR, CDR2 SFDVKD. Trimming left V 7 bases short and J 0 bases short, with 27 bases between. The CDR3 covers 21 residues. The CDR3 protein is CATRQRSNQQENNSYNSPLHF. CDR3 sequence (DNA): TGTGCCACCAGACAAAGATCTAACCAACAGGAGAATAACTCCTATAATTCACCCCTCCACTTT.

This clone came up once. CDR3: CASSRAVAISPLHF. The CDR3 DNA sequence: TGTGCCAGCAGTCGAGCCGTGGCAATTTCACCCCTCCACTTT. The chain is built from TRBV6-5 and TRBJ1-6; no firm D call. The germline V gene encodes CDR1 MNHEY and CDR2 SVGAGI. The CDR3 totals 14 residues. V was trimmed by 5 bases and J by 9 bases, leaving 14 bases between them.

The rearrangement uses TRBV3-1 (or the pseudogene TRBV3-2) and TRBJ2-1, with 7 nucleotides matching TRBD1. J was trimmed by 8 bases and V by 8 bases; bases with no gene match: 6. CDR3 size: 12 residues. CDR1 LGHDT and CDR2 YNNKEL come from the germline V gene (reference sequence). In DNA, the CDR3 is TGTGCCAGCGCACAGGGGATCGATGAGCAGTTCTTC. Its protein is CASAQGIDEQFF.

The chain combines TRBV19 with TRBJ2-7; 7 bases line up with TRBD2. CDR1 and CDR2 (germline): LNHDA, SQIVND (reference sequence). The CDR3 sequence is 14 residues long. V gave up 3 bases and J gave up 1 base; unmatched junction bases: 3. DNA for the CDR3: TGTGCCAGTAGTATGGGGGGGAGTTCCTACGAGCAGTACTTC. It yields the protein CASSMGGSSYEQYF.

The CDR3: CASSRGDRVENTGELFF. In DNA form, the CDR3 reads TGTGCCAGCAGCAGGGGGGACAGGGTTGAGAACACCGGGGAGCTGTTTTTT. The V and J genes are TRBV11-3 and TRBJ2-2, with 9 bases aligning to TRBD1. The germline V gene encodes CDR1 SGHNT and CDR2 YENEEA. The CDR3 length is 17 residues. V lost 5 bases and J lost 1; bases outside the gene matches: 8.

The chain has TRBV27 and TRBJ2-1; TRBD2 matches 9 bases. Losses at the gene ends were 1 base for V and 0 bases for J; bases not matched to a gene: 10. The CDR3 has 19 residues. Germline values: CDR1 MNHEY, CDR2 SMNVEV (reference sequence). In nucleotides, the CDR3 is TGTGCCAGCAGTTTATTGGCAGCGGGAGGCCTTAGCTCCTACAATGAGCAGTTCTTC. Encoded protein: CASSLLAAGGLSSYNEQFF.

This clone has a handful of counts. The chain links TRBV6-5 to TRBJ1-6, with D unresolved. The ends were cut back, 4 bases at V and 7 bases at J, with 8 bases in the middle. The CDR3 covers 13 residues. CDR1 and CDR2 (germline): MNHEY, SVGAGI. The CDR3 DNA follows: TGTGCCAGCAGTTCTCTGAGGAATTCACCCCTCCACTTT. It yields the protein CASSSLRNSPLHF.

V and J are TRBV19 and TRBJ1-5, with D possibly TRBD1 on 6 matching bases. V dropped 2 bases and J dropped 5 bases, with 13 bases sitting between them. Germline lookup yields CDR1 LNHDA and CDR2 SQIVND (reference sequence). The CDR3 consists of 15 residues. The CDR3 reads CASSILWQGYQPQHF. Here the CDR3 DNA reads TGTGCCAGTAGTATACTGTGGCAGGGGTATCAGCCCCAGCATTTT. Variable domain in full (rest from reference TRBV19 and TRBJ1-5): DGGITQSPKYLFRKEGQNVTLSCEQNLNHDAMYWYRQDPGQGLRLIYYSQIVNDFQKGDIAEGYSVSREKKESFPLTVTSAQKNPTAFYLCASSILWQGYQPQHFGDGTRLSIL.